This is a list of T cell receptor beta chains from one sample in a study of Ad26.COV2.S vaccination and SARS-CoV-2 variants. The protocol was immunoSEQ multiplex PCR, while the TCRdb copy is restricted to in-frame clones and leaves out a portion. The table lists 400,000 to 450,000 clones, roughly 91% of them singletons. The starting material was peripheral blood, obtained in a trial of Ad26.COV2.S vaccine versus placebo. The receptors were sampled from a person between 18 and 65 years old who received the Ad26.COV2.S COVID-19 vaccine or a placebo. Both conserved end residues are part of each CDR3. A D gene is named only where the DNA matches it firmly. Some rows mark clone size as missing; the rest say once, few, many or name a class of expanded clone.

d_gene	v_gene	abundance	j_gene	CDR3aa	CDR3nt
TRBD1	TRBV28	.	TRBJ2-7	CASTTGGQTYEQYF	TGTGCCAGCACCACAGGGGGACAAACCTACGAGCAGTACTTC
.	TRBV7-2	once	TRBJ2-5	CASSPTLRREGETQYF	TGTGCCAGCAGCCCAACCCTCCGGCGGGAAGGAGAGACCCAGTACTTC
.	TRBV12-2	.	TRBJ2-5	CASRLRPSGRGYF	TGTGCAAGTCGCCTCCGGCCTAGCGGGAGAGGGTACTTC
.	TRBV9	.	TRBJ2-7	CASSVGLHYEQYF	TGTGCCAGCAGCGTAGGACTGCACTACGAGCAGTACTTC
.	TRBV2	.	TRBJ1-2	CASSETGRGSAYGYTF	TGTGCCAGCAGTGAAACAGGGAGGGGGTCGGCCTATGGCTACACCTTC
.	TRBV30	.	TRBJ2-1	CAWILSRGNEQFF	TGTGCCTGGATCTTATCACGGGGCAATGAGCAGTTCTTC
.	TRBV7-6	.	TRBJ2-7	CASSRAPGMNEQYF	TGTGCCAGCAGCCGAGCCCCAGGGATGAACGAGCAGTACTTC
.	TRBV6-5	.	TRBJ1-2	CASKGGDGYTF	TGTGCCAGCAAGGGAGGGGATGGCTACACCTTC
TRBD1	TRBV28	.	TRBJ1-6	CASSFSRTGGAPLGNSPLHF	TGTGCCAGCAGTTTCTCTCGGACAGGGGGCGCCCCTTTGGGAAATTCACCCCTCCACTTT
.	TRBV5-4	.	TRBJ2-7	CASSLGQLYEQYF	TGTGCCAGCAGCTTGGGTCAGCTCTACGAGCAGTACTTC
.	TRBV5-6	.	TRBJ2-4	CASSAPGTPRAKNIQYF	TGTGCCAGCAGCGCACCCGGGACCCCAAGGGCCAAAAACATTCAGTACTTC
.	TRBV6-5	.	TRBJ2-2	CASRPPGEGHGELFF	TGTGCCAGCAGGCCACCAGGGGAAGGCCACGGGGAGCTGTTTTTT
.	TRBV3-1/TRBV3-2	few	TRBJ2-7	CASSQEHREQYF	TGTGCCAGCAGCCAAGAACACCGCGAGCAGTACTTC
TRBD2	TRBV7-2	.	TRBJ2-1	CASPTSAYNEQFF	TGTGCCAGCCCGACTAGCGCCTACAATGAGCAGTTCTTC
.	TRBV5-4	.	TRBJ2-2	CASSLARRENTGELFF	TGTGCCAGCAGCTTGGCCCGCAGGGAGAACACCGGGGAGCTGTTTTTT
TRBD1	TRBV19	.	TRBJ1-4	CASSIGTAATNEKLFF	TGTGCCAGTAGTATTGGGACAGCTGCAACTAATGAAAAACTGTTTTTT
.	TRBV12-3/TRBV12-4	.	TRBJ2-7	CASSLVPGYEQYF	TGTGCCAGCAGTTTAGTCCCGGGCTACGAGCAGTACTTC
.	TRBV5-5	.	TRBJ2-7	CASSPSGAGAYEQYF	TGTGCCAGCAGCCCATCGGGGGCGGGTGCATACGAGCAGTACTTC
.	TRBV6-2/TRBV6-3	.	TRBJ2-7	CASSRGGTYEQYF	TGTGCCAGCAGCCGAGGGGGGACCTACGAGCAGTACTTC
.	TRBV4-3	.	TRBJ1-2	CASSPGKNYGYTF	TGCGCCAGCAGCCCGGGGAAGAACTATGGCTACACCTTC
TRBD1	TRBV6-2/TRBV6-3	.	TRBJ2-7	CASSYPGQALSGTGKNEQYF	TGTGCCAGCAGTTACCCGGGACAGGCTCTATCCGGGACGGGTAAGAACGAGCAGTACTTC
.	TRBV19	once	TRBJ2-2	CASSIYRVEGTGELFF	TGTGCCAGTAGTATATACCGGGTCGAGGGCACCGGGGAGCTGTTTTTT
.	TRBV5-6	.	TRBJ1-5	CASSLVGEQPQHF	TGTGCCAGCAGCTTGGTCGGGGAACAGCCCCAGCATTTT
.	TRBV7-2	.	TRBJ1-5	CASSIRHLPNQPQHF	TGTGCCAGCAGCATAAGACACCTACCCAATCAGCCCCAGCATTTT
TRBD2	TRBV6-1	.	TRBJ2-3	CASSEASGTSTDTQYF	TGTGCCAGCAGTGAAGCTAGCGGGACTAGCACAGATACGCAGTATTTT
TRBD1	TRBV11-2	.	TRBJ1-1	CASSLGVGQDLNTEAFF	TGTGCCAGCAGCTTAGGTGTGGGACAGGATTTGAACACTGAAGCTTTCTTT
TRBD1	TRBV14	.	TRBJ1-2	CASSQTGQGVGYGYTF	TGTGCCAGCAGCCAGACAGGACAGGGAGTCGGCTATGGCTACACCTTC
.	TRBV7-8	.	TRBJ2-7	CASSSPSGASYEQYF	TGTGCCAGCAGCTCCCCCTCCGGGGCCTCCTACGAGCAGTACTTC
.	TRBV19	few	TRBJ1-2	CASKEGAGSYGYTF	TGTGCCAGTAAAGAAGGTGCAGGTTCCTATGGCTACACCTTC
TRBD2	TRBV24-1	.	TRBJ2-2	CATSEVAGEFTGELFF	TGTGCCACCAGTGAAGTAGCGGGGGAATTCACCGGGGAGCTGTTTTTT
.	TRBV30	.	TRBJ2-2	CAWSALGEDLFF	TGTGCCTGGAGTGCCCTAGGGGAGGATCTGTTTTTT
TRBD2	TRBV5-4	.	TRBJ2-1	CASSLVGRAQNEQFF	TGTGCCAGCAGCTTGGTCGGGAGGGCCCAAAATGAGCAGTTCTTC
.	TRBV5-1	once	TRBJ2-5	CASSSRIGQQETQYF	TGCGCCAGCAGCTCCAGGATAGGACAGCAAGAGACCCAGTACTTC
.	TRBV11-2	few	TRBJ2-1	CASSPGRTERNEQFF	TGTGCCAGCAGCCCAGGCCGGACCGAACGCAATGAGCAGTTCTTC
.	TRBV18	.	TRBJ2-7	CASSESAAYEQYF	TGTGCCAGCTCGGAGAGTGCCGCCTACGAGCAGTACTTC
.	TRBV30	.	TRBJ1-2	CAWSQTQTGHYTF	TGTGCCTGGAGTCAAACCCAGACAGGCCACTACACCTTC
.	TRBV6-6	.	TRBJ2-1	CASSYPGTRMYNEQFF	TGTGCCAGCAGTTATCCCGGGACTCGCATGTACAATGAGCAGTTCTTC
.	TRBV5-3	.	TRBJ2-7	CARSSPGESPGRRFYEQYF	TGTGCCAGAAGTTCACCAGGAGAGTCTCCGGGGCGCCGATTCTACGAGCAGTACTTC
.	TRBV15	once	TRBJ2-3	CATSREEARGPDTQYF	TGTGCCACCAGCAGAGAAGAGGCCAGAGGTCCAGATACGCAGTATTTT
.	TRBV9	.	TRBJ2-5	CASSVAMELGQETQYF	TGTGCCAGCAGCGTAGCAATGGAACTAGGGCAAGAGACCCAGTACTTC
.	TRBV12-3/TRBV12-4	.	TRBJ2-2	CASSFAAGELFF	TGTGCCAGCAGTTTCGCCGCCGGGGAGCTGTTTTTT
TRBD2	TRBV5-6	.	TRBJ2-5	CASSLGYSGRDQETQYF	TGTGCCAGCAGCCTAGGTTACAGCGGGAGGGACCAAGAGACCCAGTACTTC
TRBD1	TRBV15	.	TRBJ1-5	CATGTGVNNQPQHF	TGTGCCACCGGGACAGGGGTAAACAATCAGCCCCAGCATTTT
.	TRBV2	.	TRBJ2-1	CASIDGWDEQFF	TGTGCCAGCATTGACGGCTGGGATGAGCAGTTCTTC
.	TRBV6-6	.	TRBJ1-2	CASTPTGTGNYGYTF	TGTGCCAGCACCCCAACAGGGACGGGTAACTATGGCTACACCTTC
TRBD1	TRBV25-1	.	TRBJ2-5	CASSGDRGLQETQYF	TGTGCCAGCAGTGGGGACAGGGGCCTACAAGAGACCCAGTACTTC
TRBD1	TRBV6-5	.	TRBJ1-2	CASRHRDRDNYGYTF	TGTGCCAGCAGACACCGGGACAGAGACAACTATGGCTACACCTTC
.	TRBV27	.	TRBJ2-6	CASSKVRGSVDVLTF	TGTGCCAGCAGTAAAGTCAGGGGTTCCGTAGACGTCCTGACTTTC
TRBD2	TRBV5-1	.	TRBJ2-7	CASGGVEGNYEQYF	TGCGCCAGCGGGGGGGTCGAAGGGAACTACGAGCAGTACTTC
TRBD2	TRBV30	.	TRBJ2-5	CAWRLAGRQETQYF	TGTGCCTGGAGGCTAGCGGGGCGCCAAGAGACCCAGTACTTC
TRBD2	TRBV5-1	.	TRBJ2-2	CASSPVAGGPTGELFF	TGCGCCAGCAGCCCGGTAGCGGGAGGGCCTACCGGGGAGCTGTTTTTT
.	TRBV14	.	TRBJ2-5	CASTQSGTKETQYF	TGTGCCAGCACCCAAAGCGGCACGAAAGAGACCCAGTACTTC
TRBD1	TRBV15	.	TRBJ2-7	CATSGDRWPHEQYF	TGTGCCACCAGTGGGGACAGGTGGCCCCACGAGCAGTACTTC
.	TRBV5-1	.	TRBJ1-2	CASSLDSSYGYTF	TGCGCCAGCAGCTTGGACTCCTCCTATGGCTACACCTTC
.	TRBV7-2	.	TRBJ1-4	CASSPQGSRNEKLFF	TGTGCCAGCAGCCCTCAGGGATCGCGTAATGAAAAACTGTTTTTT
.	TRBV24-1	.	TRBJ2-1	CATGWRRGPHNEQFF	TGTGCCACCGGCTGGCGACGAGGACCCCACAATGAGCAGTTCTTC
.	TRBV19	once	TRBJ1-2	CASSIDNLYGYTF	TGTGCCAGTAGTATAGACAACCTCTATGGCTACACCTTC
TRBD1	TRBV30	.	TRBJ1-5	CAWSAGTDQPQHF	TGTGCCTGGAGTGCCGGGACAGATCAGCCCCAGCATTTT
.	TRBV10-3	few	TRBJ1-1	CAISESKGGYEAFF	TGTGCCATCAGTGAGTCGAAGGGGGGGTATGAAGCTTTCTTT
TRBD1	TRBV11-3	.	TRBJ1-5	CASSRSGGTGEDNQPQHF	TGTGCCAGCAGCCGTAGTGGGGGGACAGGGGAAGACAATCAGCCCCAGCATTTT